One and the same sample provided the 17 T cell receptor beta chains below, sequenced in a study of blood T cells in healthy people across ages. Then a second PCR, running about 7 to 11 cycles, was carried out with a sample-barcoded 5' primer and a J-beta primer mix. TCRdb redid the calling of the 5' RACE reads with MiXCR, one entry per CDR3 protein. Here the sample spans around 870,000 distinct CDR3 sequences, more than 25% being singletons. The specimen sequenced was blood. These TCRs come from an elderly woman in good health.

This chain uses TRBV10-3 with TRBJ2-1; D ambiguous. The CDR3 spans 15 residues. V gave up 3 bases and J gave up 0 bases, with 9 bases separating them. Germline V gene sequence: CDR1 ENHRY, CDR2 SYGVKD. CDR3 coding DNA: TGTGCCATCAGTGAACAGACGGGCTCCTACAATGAGCAGTTCTTC. The encoded protein is CAISEQTGSYNEQFF.

In its sample, this clonotype was seen many times. This chain connects TRBV4-2 to TRBJ2-1; D is undetermined. The germline CDR1 and CDR2 sequences are LGHNA and YNFKEQ. V lost 0 bases and J 9 bases, leaving 12 bases between the germline ends. The CDR3 sequence is 14 residues long. This chain's CDR3 is CASSQDKGGGEQFF. In nucleotides, the CDR3 is TGTGCCAGCAGCCAAGATAAGGGCGGCGGTGAGCAGTTCTTC.

This clonotype was seen more than once but under ten times. The V gene is TRBV5-6, the J gene TRBJ2-1; D gene uncertain. The V end lost 2 bases, the J end lost 4 bases, and 10 bases lay between the germline ends. From germline, CDR1 is SGHDT and CDR2 YYEEEE. This CDR3 is 14 amino acids long. The CDR3 region has the DNA TGTGCCAGCAGCTTTGGGCATACATACAATGAGCAGTTCTTC. This codes for CASSFGHTYNEQFF. Complete variable domain (other parts from reference TRBV5-6 and TRBJ2-1): DAGVTQSPTHLIKTRGQQVTLRCSPKSGHDTVSWYQQALGQGPQFIFQYYEEEERQRGNFPDRFSGHQFPNYSSELNVNALLLGDSALYLCASSFGHTYNEQFFGPGTRLTVL.

In the case of this clonotype: This may be a read error, as it is one base from a much larger clone. The gene calls are TRBV11-2 and TRBJ2-4; no firm D call. Germline V lookup: CDR1 SGHAT, CDR2 FQNNGV. This CDR3 spans 15 amino acids. Between the trimmed V and J ends, which lost 1 base and 0 bases, there was a span of 7 bases. CDR3 amino acids: CASSLGRIAKNIQYF. In DNA, the CDR3 is TGTGCCAGCAGCTTAGGGAGAATAGCCAAAAACATTCAGTACTTC.

V is TRBV28 and J is TRBJ2-1; D assignment may be TRBD1 or TRBD2 (6 bases each). The V end was cut by 6 bases, the J end by 13 bases, with 22 bases between. The germline gives CDR1 MDHEN, CDR2 SYDVKM. The CDR3 length is 14 residues. The CDR3, as DNA: TGTGCCAGCAGCTCGCCCGGGGGCGGGGAGACCCAGTTCTTC. It codes for CASSSPGGGETQFF.

This clonotype was seen repeatedly, ten times or more. The chain combines TRBV6-5 with TRBJ1-2; D not certain. This CDR3 has 13 amino acids. Trimming removed 4 bases from V and 7 bases from J, with 13 bases in between. CDR1 is MNHEY and CDR2 is SVGAGI in the germline V gene. The CDR3 region has the DNA TGTGCCAGCAGTTCTAAGGAGAGAGGTGGCTACACCTTC. Protein product: CASSSKERGGYTF.

The chain is built from TRBV6-2 or TRBV6-3 and TRBJ2-7; 7 bases align to TRBD2. The better agreement between TRBJ2-5 and the DNA end casts doubt on the J call. Germline CDR1 is MNHEY and CDR2 is SVGEGT. This CDR3 contains 13 residues. The CDR3 protein is CASRKSGTETQYF. The CDR3 DNA follows: TGTGCCAGCAGGAAGAGCGGGACGGAGACCCAGTACTTC.

This clonotype was seen more than once but under ten times. The genes are TRBV9 and TRBJ2-3; TRBD2 matches 8 bases. V lost 4 bases, J lost 2 bases, and 15 bases stayed unmatched. This CDR3 is 18 amino acids long. In germline, CDR1 is SGDLS, CDR2 YYNGEE. CDR3 amino acids: CASSISEPSGGDTDTQYF. CDR3 DNA sequence: TGTGCCAGCAGCATTAGCGAGCCCAGCGGGGGTGACACAGATACGCAGTATTTT.

The gene calls are TRBV7-2 and TRBJ1-1; no clear D gene. V lost 5 bases and J lost 4, with 14 bases in between. Germline V gives CDR1 SGHTA, CDR2 FQGNSA. This CDR3 has 14 residues. CDR3 sequence: CASSQGRGSTEAFF. The CDR3 DNA sequence: TGTGCCAGCAGCCAAGGGCGGGGTTCCACTGAAGCTTTCTTT.

As for this clonotype: A single base separates this from a much larger clone, so it may be a read error. The J gene is TRBJ2-5, the V gene TRBV11-2, with D tentatively TRBD2 (6 bases). Looked up from germline, CDR1 is SGHAT and CDR2 is FQNNGV. Trimming took off 9 bases at V and 11 bases at J, with 25 bases between the two ends. This CDR3 is built from 14 residues. CDR3 nucleotides: TGTGCCAGTCGCGGGGACTTGTCCTACAATGAGCAGTACTTC. Protein sequence: CASRGDLSYNEQYF.

This clonotype appeared a few times. This chain connects TRBV7-2 to TRBJ1-1; 8 bases agree with TRBD1. Germline V gives CDR1 SGHTA, CDR2 FQGNSA. This CDR3 region has 14 residues. The ends lost 2 bases at V and 4 bases at J; junction bases unmatched: 3. CDR3 nucleotides: TGTGCCAGCAGCTTAAATACAGGGGGCACTGAAGCTTTCTTT. Encoded protein: CASSLNTGGTEAFF.

The gene calls are TRBV30 and TRBJ1-2; D unresolved. Germline assignment: CDR1 GTSNPN and CDR2 SVGIG (reference sequence). The CDR3 is made up of 11 amino acids. Trimming pared 5 bases from V and 5 bases from J, leaving 9 bases between. CDR3 sequence (DNA): TGTGCCTGGGGGGTAAATTATGGCTACACCTTC. Translation gives CAWGVNYGYTF.

At least ten counts were recorded for this clonotype. The chain joins TRBV21-1 to TRBJ2-5; the table assigns TRBD1, which was not confirmed against the DNA. TRBV21-1 is a listed pseudogene. CDR3 size: 18 residues. The CDR3 here is CASRKTAPTDLQEETQYF. The DNA of the CDR3 is TGTGCCAGTCGGAAAACGGCACCGACAGACCTTCAGGAAGAGACCCAGTACTTC.

Of note for this clonotype: Its ends do not fully match the called genes, so a read error is possible. The chain carries TRBV5-1 and TRBJ2-1; no reliable D call. The CDR3 is made up of 13 amino acids. In germline, CDR1 is SGHRS, CDR2 YFSETQ. CDR3 region: CASSPDPRNGQFF. The CDR3 bases are TGCGCCAGCAGTCCCGACCCTCGCAATGGGCAGTTCTTC.

This clonotype was detected ten times or more. V gene TRBV10-3 combines with J gene TRBJ2-4; a possible D gene is TRBD1 (5 bases). The germline V gene has CDR1 ENHRY and CDR2 SYGVKD. The CDR3 length is 14 residues. V was shortened by 4 bases and J by 1 base, with 8 bases between the two germline ends. Here the CDR3 DNA reads TGTGCCATCAGTGCAGGGTCGGCCAAAAACATTCAGTACTTC. This encodes CAISAGSAKNIQYF.

The CDR3 coding sequence is TGCAGTGCTAGTGCCGAGGGCAGGGAAGCAGATACGCAGTATTTT. It translates to CSASAEGREADTQYF. The chain is built from TRBV20-1 and TRBJ2-3; either TRBD1 or TRBD2 may fit D (5 bases each). Deletions cut 3 bases from V and 4 bases from J, with 17 bases between. Per germline, CDR1 DFQATT and CDR2 SNEGSKA (reference sequence). The CDR3 is made up of 15 amino acids.

This clonotype was counted many times. The V and J genes are TRBV6-6 and TRBJ2-1, with no clear D. Germline V gene data show CDR1 as MNHNY and CDR2 as SVGAGI (reference sequence). Deletions cut 0 bases from V and 4 bases from J, with 10 bases between. The CDR3 is 15 residues long. The CDR3 spells CASSYSTGRYNEQFF. The CDR3 region has the DNA TGTGCCAGCAGTTACTCGACTGGCAGGTACAATGAGCAGTTCTTC.